Given below is one TCR beta chain in context. Trimming cost V 0 bases and J 0 bases, with 8 bases left between them. The V gene's germline CDR1 is LGHNA and CDR2 YSLEER. The CDR3 is made up of 15 amino acids. Data came from immunoSEQ multiplex PCR; TCRdb stores just in-frame clones and leaves some out. The sample has roughly 160,000 clones; around 90% are singletons. The data were obtained in a study of blood T cell repertoires in COVID-19. V is TRBV4-3 and J is TRBJ2-5; D remains ambiguous. Sequenced material: peripheral blood. This sequence originates from an older woman who had recovered from COVID-19. The CDR3, as DNA: TGCGCCAGCAGCCAAGATCTCAGATACCAAGAGACCCAGTACTTC. Residues: CASSQDLRYQETQYF.